What follows is one T cell receptor beta chain and its context. Its antigen is not known. These data originate in a study of cytomegalovirus exposure and HLA in healthy donors. The PCR had 60 Vbeta and 13 Jbeta primers. In the original processing: Tens of millions of unique TCR beta chains, about 10 million of them shared, were counted by a later analysis. The protocol was immunoSEQ multiplex PCR, while the TCRdb copy is restricted to in-frame clones and leaves out a portion. V, J and clone size derive from that table, while D and trimming were established from the DNA sequence. The sample carries around 180,000 clones, approximately 82% recorded once. The CDR3 sequence is 13 residues long. The V gene's germline CDR1 is SGHNT and CDR2 YENEEA. Trimming cost V 4 bases and J 10 bases, with 14 bases left between them. Findings and limits, study-wide: Presence/absence analyses treated sequencing depth as roughly uniform across donors. HLA alleles were associated with fewer than 20,000 TCR beta sequences in a later analysis at 0.05 false discovery rate.

The specimen was PBMCs. This receptor was obtained from a girl aged 2-10 years in good health and CMV-seropositive. The chain recombines TRBV11-3 with TRBJ2-1; no clear D. The CDR3 spells CASSSPSGEEQFF. DNA for the CDR3: TGTGCCAGCAGCTCCCCATCCGGAGAAGAGCAGTTCTTC.